This T cell receptor (beta chain) was recorded in a study of blood T cell repertoires in COVID-19. Background on the study: Some COVID-19 samples were acute and others convalescent; all came from the United States, Italy and Spain.

In the original workflow: The assay estimated nucleated cells by amplifying reference gene primers. This table comes from immunoSEQ multiplex PCR, and its TCRdb copy is limited to in-frame clones, with some not included. That table gives V, J and clone size, and the DNA gave D and trimming. The sample includes hundreds of thousands of clones, around 87% of them seen just once. The length of the CDR3 is 16 residues. The germline V and J ends were trimmed by 5 bases and 0 bases, with 14 bases remaining between them. Germline values: CDR1 LNHDA, CDR2 SQIVND (reference sequence). The chain recombines TRBV19 with TRBJ2-4, with a possible D match to TRBD1 (6 bases). The sequence derives from a woman aged 55-70 years with COVID-19, enrolled during active disease. The sequenced material came from peripheral blood. The CDR3 DNA is TGTGCCAGTAGTGCTCCGGGACATTCAGCCAAAAACATTCAGTACTTC. Protein product: CASSAPGHSAKNIQYF.